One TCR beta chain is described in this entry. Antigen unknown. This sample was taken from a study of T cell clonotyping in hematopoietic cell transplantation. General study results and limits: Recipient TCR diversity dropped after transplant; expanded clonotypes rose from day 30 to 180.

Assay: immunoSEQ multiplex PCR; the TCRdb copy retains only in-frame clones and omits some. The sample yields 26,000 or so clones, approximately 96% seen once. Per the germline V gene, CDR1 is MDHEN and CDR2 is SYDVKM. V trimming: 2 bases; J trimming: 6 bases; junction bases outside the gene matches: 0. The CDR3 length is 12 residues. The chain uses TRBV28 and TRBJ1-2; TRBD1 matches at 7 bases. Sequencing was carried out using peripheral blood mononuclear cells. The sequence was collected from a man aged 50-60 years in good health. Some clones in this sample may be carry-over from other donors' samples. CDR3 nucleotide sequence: TGTGCCAGCAGTTTAACAGGGGATGGCTACACCTTC. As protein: CASSLTGDGYTF.